This T cell receptor beta chain was identified during a study of T cell repertoires in cytomegalovirus infection. At the level of the study: Selected CMV epitopes included recently identified HLA-C-restricted ones as well as well-studied HLA-B-restricted ones.

TCRdb used MiXCR to reprocess the reads, holding one entry per CDR3 protein. This sample yields hundreds of thousands of distinct CDR3 sequences, of which around 32% are seen a single time; about 20% belongs to the top ten. The CDR3 runs to 14 residues. V gave up 2 bases and J gave up 8 bases; unmatched junction bases: 6. Germline values: CDR1 LNHDA, CDR2 SQIVND (reference sequence). Of note for this clonotype: Antigen unknown.

This material consisted of cultured PBMCs, taken from culture after CMV antigen stimulation. This chain uses TRBV19 with TRBJ2-1, with TRBD2 matching over 7 bases. The clonotype was recovered from a human donor in good health (CMV status not recorded). Some clones in this sample may be carry-over from other donors' samples. This CDR3 reads CASSILGRDDEQFF. For the CDR3, the DNA is TGTGCCAGTAGTATATTAGGGAGGGACGATGAGCAGTTCTTC.